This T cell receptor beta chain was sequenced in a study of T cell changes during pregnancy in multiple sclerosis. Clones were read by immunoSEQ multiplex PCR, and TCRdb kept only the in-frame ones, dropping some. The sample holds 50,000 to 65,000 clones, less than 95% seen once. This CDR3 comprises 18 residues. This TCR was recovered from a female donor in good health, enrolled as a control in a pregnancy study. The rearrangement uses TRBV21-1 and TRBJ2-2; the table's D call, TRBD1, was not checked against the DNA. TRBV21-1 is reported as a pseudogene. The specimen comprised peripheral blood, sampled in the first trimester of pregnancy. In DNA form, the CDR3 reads TGTGCCAGCAGCAAAGGAGTTAGGGGCACGCAGAACACCGGGGAGCTGTTTTTT. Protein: CASSKGVRGTQNTGELFF.